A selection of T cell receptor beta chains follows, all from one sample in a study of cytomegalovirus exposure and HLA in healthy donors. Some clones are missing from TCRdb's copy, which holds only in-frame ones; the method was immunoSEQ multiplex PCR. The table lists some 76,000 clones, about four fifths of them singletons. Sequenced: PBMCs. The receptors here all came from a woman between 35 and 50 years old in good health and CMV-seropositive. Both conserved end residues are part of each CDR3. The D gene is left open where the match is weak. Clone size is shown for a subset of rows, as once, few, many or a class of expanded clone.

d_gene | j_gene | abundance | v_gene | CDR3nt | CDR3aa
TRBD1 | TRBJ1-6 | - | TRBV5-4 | TGTGCCAGCACCTCCCGGCAGGGGGTTTATAATTCACCCCTCCACTTT | CASTSRQGVYNSPLHF
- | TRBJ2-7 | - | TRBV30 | TGTGCCTGCGACAAGAGCTCCTACGAGCAGTACTTC | CACDKSSYEQYF
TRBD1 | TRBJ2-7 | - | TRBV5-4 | TGTGCCAGCAGCGTGGACAGGGGATACTACGAGCAGTACTTC | CASSVDRGYYEQYF
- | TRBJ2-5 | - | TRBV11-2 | TGTGCCAGCAGCTTATTTCGGGAGACCCAGTACTTC | CASSLFRETQYF
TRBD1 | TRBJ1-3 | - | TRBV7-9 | TGTTCCAGCAGCTTCGGACAGGGCTCTGGAAACACCATATATTTT | CSSSFGQGSGNTIYF
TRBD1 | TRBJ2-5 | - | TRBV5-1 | TGCGCCAGCAGCCAGGGACAGGGAGGGACCCAGTACTTC | CASSQGQGGTQYF
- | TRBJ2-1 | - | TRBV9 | TGTGCCAGCAGCGCCCTAGCGACATACTCCTACAATGAGCAGTTCTTC | CASSALATYSYNEQFF
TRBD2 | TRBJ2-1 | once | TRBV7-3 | TGTGCCAGCAGCTTATTAAGCGGGGGGGCGACGAATGAGCAGTTCTTC | CASSLLSGGATNEQFF
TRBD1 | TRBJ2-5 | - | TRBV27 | TGTGCCAGCAGTTTAGAGGGACAGGGAGCAGAGACCCAGTACTTC | CASSLEGQGAETQYF
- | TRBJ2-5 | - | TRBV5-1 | TGCGCCAGCAGAAGAGGTGAACAAGAGACCCAGTACTTC | CASRRGEQETQYF
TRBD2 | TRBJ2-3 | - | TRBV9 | TGTGCCAGCAGTCCGACAATCGTGCGGGGGGGCGCAGATACGCAGTATTTT | CASSPTIVRGGADTQYF
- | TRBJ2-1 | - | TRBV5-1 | TGCGCCAGCAGTATGGGAATGGGACTGTTCTTC | CASSMGMGLFF
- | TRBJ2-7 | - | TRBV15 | TGTGCCACCAGCAGAGTGACAGAATACGAGCAGTACTTC | CATSRVTEYEQYF
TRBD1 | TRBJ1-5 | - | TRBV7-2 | TGTGCCAGCAGCCAAGGATACAGGGGAAGGCCCCAGCATTTT | CASSQGYRGRPQHF
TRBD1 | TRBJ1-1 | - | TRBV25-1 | TGTGCCAGCACCCCGGGACAGGGAGGCACTGAAGCTTTCTTT | CASTPGQGGTEAFF
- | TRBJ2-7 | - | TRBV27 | TGTGCCAGCAGTTTAGGGCCCGAGCAGTACTTC | CASSLGPEQYF
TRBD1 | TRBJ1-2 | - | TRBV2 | TGTGCCAGCAGTGCCACAGGGGGCATAGGGTATGGCTACACCTTC | CASSATGGIGYGYTF
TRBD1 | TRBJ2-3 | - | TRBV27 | TGTGCCAGCAGTTTATTGGGGACAGGCACCGAAGATACGCAGTATTTT | CASSLLGTGTEDTQYF